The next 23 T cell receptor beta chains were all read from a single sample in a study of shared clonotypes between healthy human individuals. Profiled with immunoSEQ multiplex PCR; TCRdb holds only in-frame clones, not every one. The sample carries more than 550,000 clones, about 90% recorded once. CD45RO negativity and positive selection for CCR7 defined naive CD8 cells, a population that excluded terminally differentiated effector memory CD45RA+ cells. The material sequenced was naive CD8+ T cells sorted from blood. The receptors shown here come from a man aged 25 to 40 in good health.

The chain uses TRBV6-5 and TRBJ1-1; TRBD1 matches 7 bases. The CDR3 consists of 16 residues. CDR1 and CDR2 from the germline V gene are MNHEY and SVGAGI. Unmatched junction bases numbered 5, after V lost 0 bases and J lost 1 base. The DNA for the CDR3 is TGTGCCAGCAGTTACTCGGGACAGAGTGGGAACACTGAAGCTTTCTTT. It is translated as CASSYSGQSGNTEAFF.

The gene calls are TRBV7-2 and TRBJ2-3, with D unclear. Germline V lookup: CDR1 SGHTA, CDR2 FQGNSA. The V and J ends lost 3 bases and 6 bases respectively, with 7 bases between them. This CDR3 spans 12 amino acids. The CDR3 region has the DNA TGTGCCAGCAGCTTCCCGGCGGATACGCAGTATTTT. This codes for CASSFPADTQYF.

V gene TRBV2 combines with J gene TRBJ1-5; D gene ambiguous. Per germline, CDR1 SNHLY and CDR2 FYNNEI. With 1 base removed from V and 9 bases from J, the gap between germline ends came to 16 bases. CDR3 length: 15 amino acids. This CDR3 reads CASSEERAVGRPQHF. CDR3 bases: TGTGCCAGCAGTGAAGAGAGAGCGGTAGGTCGGCCCCAGCATTTT.

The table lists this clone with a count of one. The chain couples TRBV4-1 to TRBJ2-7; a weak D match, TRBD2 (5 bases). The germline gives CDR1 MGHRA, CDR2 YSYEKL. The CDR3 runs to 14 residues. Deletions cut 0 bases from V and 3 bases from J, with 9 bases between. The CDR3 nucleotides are TGCGCCAGCAGCCAAGATACGGGGTTCTACGAGCAGTACTTC. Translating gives CASSQDTGFYEQYF.

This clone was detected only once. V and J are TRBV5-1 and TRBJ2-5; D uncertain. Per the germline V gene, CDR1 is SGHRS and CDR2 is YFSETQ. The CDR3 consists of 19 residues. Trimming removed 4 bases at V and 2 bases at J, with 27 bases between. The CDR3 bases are TGCGCCAGCAGCGTATTATCGGTGGCGGCCCCAGGTTCACAAGAGACCCAGTACTTC. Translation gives CASSVLSVAAPGSQETQYF. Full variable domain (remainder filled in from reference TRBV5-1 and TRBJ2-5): KAGVTQTPRYLIKTRGQQVTLSCSPISGHRSVSWYQQTPGQGLQFLFEYFSETQRNKGNFPGRFSGRQFSNSRSEMNVSTLELGDSALYLCASSVLSVAAPGSQETQYFGPGTRLLVL.

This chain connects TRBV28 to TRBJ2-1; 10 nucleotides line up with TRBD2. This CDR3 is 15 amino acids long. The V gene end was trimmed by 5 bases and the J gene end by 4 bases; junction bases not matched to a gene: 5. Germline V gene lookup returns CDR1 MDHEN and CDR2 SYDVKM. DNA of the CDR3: TGTGCCAGCAGTCTAGCGGGAGTTTCTTACAATGAGCAGTTCTTC. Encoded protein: CASSLAGVSYNEQFF.

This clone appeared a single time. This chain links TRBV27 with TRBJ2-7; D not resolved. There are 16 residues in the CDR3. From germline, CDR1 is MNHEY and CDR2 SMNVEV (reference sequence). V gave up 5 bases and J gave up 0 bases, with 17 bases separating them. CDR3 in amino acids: CASSPSWAHNSYEQYF. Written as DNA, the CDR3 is TGTGCCAGCAGTCCGTCTTGGGCGCATAACTCCTACGAGCAGTACTTC.

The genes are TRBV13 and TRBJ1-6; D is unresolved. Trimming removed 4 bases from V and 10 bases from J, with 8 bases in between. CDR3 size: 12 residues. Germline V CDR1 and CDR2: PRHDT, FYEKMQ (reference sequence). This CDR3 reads CASSWSMSPLHF. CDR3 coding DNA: TGTGCCAGCAGCTGGTCGATGTCACCCCTCCACTTT.

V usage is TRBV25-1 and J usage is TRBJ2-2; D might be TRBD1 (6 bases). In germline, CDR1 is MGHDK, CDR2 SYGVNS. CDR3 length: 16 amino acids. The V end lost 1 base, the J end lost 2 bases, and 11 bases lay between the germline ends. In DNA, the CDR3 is TGTGCCAGCAGTGAATCAGGACAGATTAACACCGGGGAGCTGTTTTTT. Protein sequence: CASSESGQINTGELFF.

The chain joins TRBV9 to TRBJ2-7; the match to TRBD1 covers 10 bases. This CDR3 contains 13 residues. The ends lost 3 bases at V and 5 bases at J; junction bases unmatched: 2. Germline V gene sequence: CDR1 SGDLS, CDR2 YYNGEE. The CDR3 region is CASSADRGDEQYF. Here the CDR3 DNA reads TGTGCCAGCAGCGCGGACAGGGGGGACGAGCAGTACTTC.

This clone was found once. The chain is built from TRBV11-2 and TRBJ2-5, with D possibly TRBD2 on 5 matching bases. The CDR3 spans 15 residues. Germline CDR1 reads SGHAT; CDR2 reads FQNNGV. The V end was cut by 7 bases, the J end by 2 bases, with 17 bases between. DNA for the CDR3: TGTGCCAGCACCCCGGGGAGAGGAAATCAAGAGACCCAGTACTTC. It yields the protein CASTPGRGNQETQYF.

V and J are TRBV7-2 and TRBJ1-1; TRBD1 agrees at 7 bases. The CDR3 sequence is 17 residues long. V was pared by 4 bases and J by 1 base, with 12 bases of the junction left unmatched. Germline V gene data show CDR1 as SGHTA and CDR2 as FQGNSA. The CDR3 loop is CASSSNSPRDRNTEAFF. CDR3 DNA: TGTGCCAGCAGCTCCAACTCACCCCGGGACAGGAACACTGAAGCTTTCTTT.

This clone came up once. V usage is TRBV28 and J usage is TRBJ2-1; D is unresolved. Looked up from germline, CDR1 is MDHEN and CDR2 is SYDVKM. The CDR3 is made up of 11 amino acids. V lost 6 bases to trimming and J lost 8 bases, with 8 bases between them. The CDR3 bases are TGTGCCAGCAGGCGCAATCATGAGCAGTTCTTC. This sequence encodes CASRRNHEQFF.

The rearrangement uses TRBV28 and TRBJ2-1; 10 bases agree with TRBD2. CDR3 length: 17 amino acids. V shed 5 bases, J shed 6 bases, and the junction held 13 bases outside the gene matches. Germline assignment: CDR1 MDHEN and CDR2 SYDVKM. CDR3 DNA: TGTGCCAGCAGTCCCCTCCCAGCGGGAGGGCCTCCCAATGAGCAGTTCTTC. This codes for CASSPLPAGGPPNEQFF.

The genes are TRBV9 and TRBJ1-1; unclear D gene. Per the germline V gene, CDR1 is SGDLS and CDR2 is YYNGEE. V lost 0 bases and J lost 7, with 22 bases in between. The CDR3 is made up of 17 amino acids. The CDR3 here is CASSVESIPRPGGEAFF. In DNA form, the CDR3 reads TGTGCCAGCAGCGTAGAATCGATCCCACGGCCTGGTGGTGAAGCTTTCTTT.

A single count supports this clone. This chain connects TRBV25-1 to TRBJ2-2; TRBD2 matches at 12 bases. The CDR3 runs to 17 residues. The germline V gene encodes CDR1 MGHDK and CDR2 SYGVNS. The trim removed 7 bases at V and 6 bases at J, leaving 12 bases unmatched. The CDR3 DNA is TGTGCCAGCACCCCCGGAGGAGGACTAGCGGGATCCGGGGAGCTGTTTTTT. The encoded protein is CASTPGGGLAGSGELFF. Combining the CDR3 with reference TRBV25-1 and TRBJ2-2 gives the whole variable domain EADIYQTPRYLVIGTGKKITLECSQTMGHDKMYWYQQDPGMELHLIHYSYGVNSTEKGDLSSESTVSRIRTEHFPLTLESARPSHTSQYLCASTPGGGLAGSGELFFGEGSRLTVL.

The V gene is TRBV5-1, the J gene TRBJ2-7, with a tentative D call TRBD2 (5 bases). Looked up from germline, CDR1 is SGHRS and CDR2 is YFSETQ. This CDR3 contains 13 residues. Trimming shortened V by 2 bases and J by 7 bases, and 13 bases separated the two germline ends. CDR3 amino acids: CASSFSIPGEQYF. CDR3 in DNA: TGCGCCAGCAGCTTTAGCATCCCGGGGGAGCAGTACTTC.

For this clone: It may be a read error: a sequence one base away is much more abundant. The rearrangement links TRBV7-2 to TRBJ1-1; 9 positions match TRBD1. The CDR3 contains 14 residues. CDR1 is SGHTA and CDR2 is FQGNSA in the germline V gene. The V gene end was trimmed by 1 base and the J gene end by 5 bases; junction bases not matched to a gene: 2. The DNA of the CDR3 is TGTGCCAGCAGCTTAGGACAGGGGGAGACTGAAGCTTTCTTT. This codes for CASSLGQGETEAFF.

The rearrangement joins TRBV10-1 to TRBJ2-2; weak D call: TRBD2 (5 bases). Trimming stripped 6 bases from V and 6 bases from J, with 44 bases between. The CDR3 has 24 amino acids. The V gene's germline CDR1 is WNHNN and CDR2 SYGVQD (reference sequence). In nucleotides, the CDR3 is TGCGCCAGCAGAACCGGGATTCGCAACCCGTACGACACGAATAGGCGCAAATGGGCCGGGGAGCTGTTTTTT. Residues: CASRTGIRNPYDTNRRKWAGELFF.

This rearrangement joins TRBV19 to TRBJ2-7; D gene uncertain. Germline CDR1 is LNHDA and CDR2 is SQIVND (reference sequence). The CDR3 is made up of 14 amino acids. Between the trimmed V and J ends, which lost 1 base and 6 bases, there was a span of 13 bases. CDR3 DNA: TGTGCCAGTAGTATAGGAGATCGCCCCCTCGAGCAGTACTTC. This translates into CASSIGDRPLEQYF.

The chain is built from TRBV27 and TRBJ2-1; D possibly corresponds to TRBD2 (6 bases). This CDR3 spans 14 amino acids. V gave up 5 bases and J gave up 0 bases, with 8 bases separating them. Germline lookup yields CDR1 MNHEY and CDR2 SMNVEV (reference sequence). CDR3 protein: CASSDGSSYNEQFF. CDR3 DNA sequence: TGTGCCAGCAGTGACGGGAGCTCCTACAATGAGCAGTTCTTC.

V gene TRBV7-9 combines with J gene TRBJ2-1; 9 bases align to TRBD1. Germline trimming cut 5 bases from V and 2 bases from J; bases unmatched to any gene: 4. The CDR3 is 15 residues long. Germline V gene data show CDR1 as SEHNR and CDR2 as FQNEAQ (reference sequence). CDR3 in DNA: TGTGCCAGCAGCACCAGACAGGGGGCCTACAATGAGCAGTTCTTC. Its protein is CASSTRQGAYNEQFF.

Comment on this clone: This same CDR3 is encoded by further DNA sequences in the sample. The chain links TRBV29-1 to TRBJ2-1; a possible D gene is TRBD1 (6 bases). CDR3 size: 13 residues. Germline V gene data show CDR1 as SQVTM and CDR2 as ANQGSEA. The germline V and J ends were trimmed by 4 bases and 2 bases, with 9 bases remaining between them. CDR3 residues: CSVGQGPYNEQFF. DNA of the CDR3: TGCAGCGTTGGGCAGGGGCCCTACAATGAGCAGTTCTTC.